This T cell receptor (beta chain) was profiled in a study of blood T cell repertoires in COVID-19. Study-level background: From T cells, B-cell-depleted T cells, or PBMCs came the material, which was cDNA or gDNA.

With 3 bases clipped from V and 11 bases from J, the junction kept 5 bases outside the gene matches. Germline CDR1 is SGHTA and CDR2 is FQGNSA. This CDR3 is built from 14 residues. Source study methods: Cell counts per sample came from amplifying reference gene primers. TCRdb keeps only in-frame clones here, not all; method: immunoSEQ multiplex PCR. For V, J and clone size, that table is used; D and trimming come from the DNA. The sample records roughly 390,000 clones, about 87% being singletons. This rearrangement joins TRBV7-2 to TRBJ1-6; 9 bases are a match to TRBD1. Input material: peripheral blood. This receptor was obtained from a woman in her twenties or thirties with COVID-19, enrolled during active disease. The CDR3 loop is CASSFDRGTTPLHF. DNA for the CDR3: TGTGCCAGCAGCTTCGACAGGGGGACTACACCCCTCCACTTT.